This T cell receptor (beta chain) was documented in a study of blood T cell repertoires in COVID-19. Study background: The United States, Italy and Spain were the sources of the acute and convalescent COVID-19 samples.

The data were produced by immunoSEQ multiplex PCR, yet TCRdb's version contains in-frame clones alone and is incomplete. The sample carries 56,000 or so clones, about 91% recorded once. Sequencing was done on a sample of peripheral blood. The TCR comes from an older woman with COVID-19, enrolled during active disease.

The CDR3 DNA is TGTGCCAGCAGCTCAAGCGGGACCCGACAAGAGACCCAGTACTTC. Protein product: CASSSSGTRQETQYF. The chain carries TRBV6-5 and TRBJ2-5; 7 bases are a match to TRBD2. The CDR3 has 15 amino acids. J was trimmed by 2 bases and V by 6 bases; bases with no gene match: 9. Germline V lookup: CDR1 MNHEY, CDR2 SVGAGI.